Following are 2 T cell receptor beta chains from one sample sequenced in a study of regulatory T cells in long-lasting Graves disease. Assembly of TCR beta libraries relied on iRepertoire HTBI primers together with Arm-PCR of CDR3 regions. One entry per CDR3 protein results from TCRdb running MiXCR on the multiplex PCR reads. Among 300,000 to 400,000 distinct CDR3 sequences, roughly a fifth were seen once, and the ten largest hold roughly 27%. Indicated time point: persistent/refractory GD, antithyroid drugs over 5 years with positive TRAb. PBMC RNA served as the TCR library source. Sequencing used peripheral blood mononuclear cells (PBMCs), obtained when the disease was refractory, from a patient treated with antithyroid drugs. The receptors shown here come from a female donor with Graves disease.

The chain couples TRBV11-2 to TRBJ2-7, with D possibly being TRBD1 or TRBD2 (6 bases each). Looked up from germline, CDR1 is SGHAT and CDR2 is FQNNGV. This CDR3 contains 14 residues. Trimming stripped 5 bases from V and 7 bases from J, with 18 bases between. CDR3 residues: CASSAPRRGGEQYF. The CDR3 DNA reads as TGTGCCAGCAGCGCCCCCAGGAGAGGGGGGGAGCAGTACTTC.

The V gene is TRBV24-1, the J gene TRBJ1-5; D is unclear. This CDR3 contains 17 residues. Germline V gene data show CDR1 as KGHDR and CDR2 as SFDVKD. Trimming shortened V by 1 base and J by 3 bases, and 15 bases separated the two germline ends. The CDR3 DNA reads TGTGCCACCAGTGATTTAGAGATGATTGTTGTCAATCAGCCCCAGCATTTT. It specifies CATSDLEMIVVNQPQHF.